This T cell receptor beta chain was recorded in a study of radiotherapy plus CTLA-4 blockade in lung cancer. Study details: Objective responses occurred in around 20% of patients; over 30% had disease control.

Ipilimumab-mediated CTLA-4 blockade plus focal radiation was given to patients having chemo-refractory metastatic non-small-cell lung cancer. Findings and limits, study-wide: How blood T cell clones changed early, along with interferon-beta, reportedly forecast response best. An expansion of tumor-derived TCR clones occurred in blood after radiotherapy plus ipilimumab.

In the case of this clone: Antigen unknown.

The protocol was immunoSEQ multiplex PCR, while the TCRdb copy is restricted to in-frame clones and leaves out a portion. The sample records some 70,000 clones, approximately 83% being singletons. The CDR3 consists of 17 residues. Germline V CDR1 and CDR2: SGHRS, YFSETQ. V lost 2 bases, J lost 1 base, and 6 bases stayed unmatched. This clonotype originated in a human donor with non-small cell lung cancer who had a partial response to radiotherapy plus ipilimumab. V and J are TRBV5-1 and TRBJ2-7; 13 bases are shared with TRBD2. The source was peripheral blood, collected from a patient treated with radiotherapy plus ipilimumab. The CDR3 DNA reads as TGCGCCAGCAGCTTTAGGACTAGCGGGAGTGAGTCCTACGAGCAGTACTTC. Amino acids: CASSFRTSGSESYEQYF.